Presented here are 15 T cell receptor beta chains from one specimen sequenced in a study of cytomegalovirus exposure and HLA in healthy donors. Vbeta (60) and Jbeta (13) primers were used in the PCR. The repertoire was sequenced with immunoSEQ multiplex PCR; TCRdb's copy has only in-frame clones and lacks some. The data contain approximately 150,000 clones, 72% of them singletons. Sequencing input: PBMCs. These receptors were collected from a man aged 35-49 years in good health and CMV-seronegative.

This chain uses TRBV5-4 with TRBJ2-2, with 14 nucleotides matching TRBD2. Per germline, CDR1 SGHNT and CDR2 YYREEE (reference sequence). The length of the CDR3 is 18 residues. V shed 2 bases, J shed 5 bases, and the junction held 8 bases outside the gene matches. The CDR3 region is CASSFGTSGRTGTGELFF. The CDR3 DNA is TGTGCCAGCAGCTTTGGGACTAGCGGGAGAACCGGGACCGGGGAGCTGTTTTTT.

This rearrangement joins TRBV2 to TRBJ1-4; no clear D gene. Germline V gene lookup returns CDR1 SNHLY and CDR2 FYNNEI. The CDR3 has 16 residues. V was pared by 1 base and J by 4 bases, with 13 bases between. The CDR3 sequence is CASSEDARDINEKLFF. CDR3 coding DNA: TGTGCCAGCAGTGAAGATGCGAGGGATATTAATGAAAAACTGTTTTTT.

The chain links TRBV4-2 to TRBJ2-5, with D tentatively TRBD1 (5 bases). CDR1 LGHNA and CDR2 YNFKEQ come from the germline V gene. V was shortened by 1 base and J by 3 bases, with 6 bases between the two germline ends. The CDR3 length is 13 residues. CDR3 region: CASSQGQKETQYF. The CDR3 DNA reads TGTGCCAGCAGCCAAGGACAGAAAGAGACCCAGTACTTC.

The chain employs TRBV18 and TRBJ2-1, with a weak D call TRBD2 (5 bases). V shed 3 bases and J shed 14 bases, with 14 bases lying between them. The CDR3 runs to 12 residues. In germline, CDR1 is KGHSH, CDR2 LQKENI. The DNA of the CDR3 is TGTGCCAGCTCACCCGGGGATTACGGGGAGTTCTTC. This gives the protein CASSPGDYGEFF.

The chain employs TRBV6-5 and TRBJ1-1; possible D gene TRBD1, 6 bases. The germline V and J ends were trimmed by 4 bases and 10 bases, with 13 bases remaining between them. The CDR3 sequence is 12 residues long. The germline CDR1 and CDR2 sequences are MNHEY and SVGAGI. The CDR3 protein is CASSSPTGLAFF. CDR3 in DNA: TGTGCCAGCAGTTCACCCACAGGGCTAGCTTTCTTT.

The gene calls are TRBV10-2 and TRBJ1-1; no clear D gene. V lost 6 bases and J lost 0, with 11 bases in between. From germline, CDR1 is WSHSY and CDR2 SAAADI. This CDR3 comprises 14 residues. In DNA form, the CDR3 reads TGCGCCAGCAGGCGGGCAGGCATGAACACTGAAGCTTTCTTT. Translating it yields CASRRAGMNTEAFF.

The V gene is TRBV19, the J gene TRBJ2-7; 8 bases are shared with TRBD1. CDR3 size: 14 residues. V lost 3 bases and J lost 7; bases outside the gene matches: 8. The germline V gene has CDR1 LNHDA and CDR2 SQIVND (reference sequence). The CDR3 DNA reads as TGTGCCAGTAGTATTGGTCAGGGGGCTCGTGAGCAGTACTTC. This sequence encodes CASSIGQGAREQYF. Full variable domain (rest looked up from reference TRBV19 and TRBJ2-7): DGGITQSPKYLFRKEGQNVTLSCEQNLNHDAMYWYRQDPGQGLRLIYYSQIVNDFQKGDIAEGYSVSREKKESFPLTVTSAQKNPTAFYLCASSIGQGAREQYFGPGTRLTVT.

This chain connects TRBV4-1 to TRBJ1-5; 9 bases are a match to TRBD1. This CDR3 has 17 amino acids. The V segment lost 4 bases and the J segment 0 bases; nucleotides outside the gene matches: 7. The germline CDR1 and CDR2 sequences are MGHRA and YSYEKL. The chain's CDR3 is CASSRKGDRDSNQPQHF. CDR3 bases: TGCGCCAGCAGCCGAAAAGGGGACAGGGATAGCAATCAGCCCCAGCATTTT.

This rearrangement joins TRBV6-6 to TRBJ2-7, with TRBD2 matching over 11 bases. The CDR3 loop spans 15 amino acids. CDR1 is MNHNY, CDR2 SVGAGI, per germline (reference sequence). V lost 2 bases and J lost 6; bases outside the gene matches: 6. The CDR3 protein is CASSYGSGRALEQYF. CDR3 sequence (DNA): TGTGCCAGCAGTTACGGTAGCGGGAGGGCCCTCGAGCAGTACTTC.

The genes are TRBV2 and TRBJ2-3; no clear D gene. Per the germline V gene, CDR1 is SNHLY and CDR2 is FYNNEI. V was clipped by 7 bases and J by 0 bases, with 14 bases between them. The CDR3 is 15 amino acids. CDR3 amino acids: CASNGLPPSTDTQYF. CDR3 bases: TGTGCCAGCAATGGCCTCCCTCCGAGCACAGATACGCAGTATTTT.

This rearrangement joins TRBV12-5 to TRBJ2-7; D is unclear. This CDR3 spans 10 amino acids. V shed 9 bases and J shed 3 bases, with 6 bases lying between them. Germline CDR1 LGHNT, CDR2 FRNRAP. The CDR3 DNA reads as TGTGCTAGGGAGCTCTACGAGCAGTACTTC. Its protein is CARELYEQYF.

The V call is TRBV27, the J call TRBJ2-1, with 16 bases matching TRBD2. The germline V gene encodes CDR1 MNHEY and CDR2 SMNVEV (reference sequence). V was pared by 5 bases and J by 14 bases, with 9 bases of the junction left unmatched. The CDR3 spans 15 residues. CDR3 region: CASSPAGTSGRGEFF. The CDR3 coding sequence is TGTGCCAGCAGTCCAGCCGGGACTAGCGGGAGGGGCGAGTTCTTC.

This clone has more than one count but fewer than ten. The chain has TRBV6-4 and TRBJ2-1, with 10 bases that match TRBD2. CDR3 length: 15 amino acids. V was clipped by 2 bases and J by 7 bases; unmatched bases: 5. Germline CDR1 is MRHNA and CDR2 is SNTAGT. Written as DNA, the CDR3 is TGTGCCAGCAGTGACGGTAGCGGGGGGTCGAATGAGCAGTTCTTC. Protein product: CASSDGSGGSNEQFF.

The chain is built from TRBV6-5 and TRBJ1-5; D unclear. Germline V gene data show CDR1 as MNHEY and CDR2 as SVGAGI. V was shortened by 3 bases and J by 3 bases, with 12 bases between the two germline ends. The CDR3 spans 15 residues. In DNA, the CDR3 is TGTGCCAGCAGTTATTCGCGGTACCTCAATCAGCCCCAGCATTTT. As protein: CASSYSRYLNQPQHF.

This clone was seen only once. V is TRBV21-1 and J is TRBJ2-2; the D call of TRBD2 is as the table states it, not checked on the DNA. TRBV21-1 is a listed pseudogene. The CDR3 sequence is 14 residues long. In DNA, the CDR3 is TGTGCCAGCAGCTGCGCCTCGAACACCGGGGAGCTGTTTTTT. The encoded protein is CASSCASNTGELFF.